This T cell receptor beta chain was recorded in a study of OX40 agonist ivuxolimab in advanced cancers. Study as a whole: Patients were 65% to 85% male with ages roughly 20 to 80, mean approximately 62.

Trimming pared 0 bases from V and 5 bases from J, leaving 9 bases between. Germline CDR1 reads MRHNA; CDR2 reads SNTAGT. The CDR3 loop spans 14 amino acids. Findings of the study overall: CD4+ and CD8+ T cells in blood underwent clonal expansion by week 6 at 0.1 to 3.0 mg/kg.

Profiling relied on immunoSEQ multiplex PCR, and the TCRdb table lists in-frame clones only, not all of them. Among around 29,000 clones listed, about nine tenths were seen once. As for this clone: The antigen is not known.

J is TRBJ2-3 and V is TRBV6-4; a weak D match, TRBD1 (5 bases). Sequences were derived from CD4+ or CD8+ T cells sorted from blood, sampled in a trial of the OX40 agonist ivuxolimab. This receptor was obtained from an adult with an advanced solid tumor such as melanoma, head and neck, liver or kidney cancer. CDR3 residues: CASSDSPGQDTQYF. DNA of the CDR3: TGTGCCAGCAGTGACTCTCCAGGGCAAGATACGCAGTATTTT.